Listed below are T cell receptor beta chains from one sample, sequenced in a study of OX40 agonist ivuxolimab in advanced cancers. Measured with immunoSEQ multiplex PCR; TCRdb has only the in-frame clones, and not every one. This table has fewer than 65,000 clones, around 80% appearing once. This specimen was CD4+ or CD8+ T cells sorted from blood, taken in a trial of the OX40 agonist ivuxolimab. These receptors all come from an adult with an advanced solid tumor such as melanoma, head and neck, liver or kidney cancer. Each CDR3 is given with its conserved first and last residue. Fields, in order: V gene, clone size, D gene, J gene, CDR3 DNA, CDR3 protein. D genes are given only for firm matches. Not all rows give a size; the values are once, few, many and, for expanded clones, a class.

TRBV6-1,-,-,TRBJ1-4,TGTGCCTCCCAAAGGGGGGGCGGAACTAATGAAAAACTGTTTTTT,CASQRGGGTNEKLFF
TRBV30,once,-,TRBJ2-1,TGTGCCTGGAGTGTAGGGATGGACAATGAGCAGTTCTTC,CAWSVGMDNEQFF
TRBV4-3,-,TRBD2,TRBJ2-1,TGCGCCAGCAGCCAAGATCCCGCTAGCGGGGGCCAAAATAACAATGAGCAGTTCTTC,CASSQDPASGGQNNNEQFF
TRBV2,-,-,TRBJ1-6,TGTGCCAGCAAACCCCGGGGTTCCTATAATTCACCCCTCCACTTT,CASKPRGSYNSPLHF
TRBV10-1,few,-,TRBJ2-3,TGCGCCAGCAGTGAGTCTATGTATCGTGGAGGCGATACGCAGTATTTT,CASSESMYRGGDTQYF
TRBV5-1,-,TRBD1,TRBJ2-5,TGCGCCAGCAGCACAGGGGCAGGGGGCCAAGAGACCCAGTACTTC,CASSTGAGGQETQYF
TRBV6-1,-,TRBD1,TRBJ1-1,TGTGCCAGCACCCGACAGGGGATCAACACTGAAGCTTTCTTT,CASTRQGINTEAFF
TRBV7-2,-,TRBD1,TRBJ1-2,TGTGCCAGCAGACCTCCGACAGGGGGGGGATATGGCTACACCTTC,CASRPPTGGGYGYTF
TRBV18,few,-,TRBJ1-1,TGTGCCAGCTCACCCCCTTCGGGAAGGGCCACTGAAGCTTTCTTT,CASSPPSGRATEAFF
TRBV18,-,TRBD1,TRBJ1-1,TGTGCCAGCTCACCAACCTCACAGGGGGGTACTGAAGCTTTCTTT,CASSPTSQGGTEAFF
TRBV28,-,-,TRBJ1-2,TGTGCCAGCAGTCTCTCGAGGGGGATGGGCGGCTACACCTTC,CASSLSRGMGGYTF
TRBV18,once,TRBD1,TRBJ1-3,TGTGCCAGCTCACCATATGGGACAGGGGTGAGCTCTGGAAACACCATATATTTT,CASSPYGTGVSSGNTIYF
TRBV5-1,-,-,TRBJ1-2,TGCGCCAGCAGCCCGACAGAGTTCTATGGCTACACCTTC,CASSPTEFYGYTF
TRBV19,-,TRBD1,TRBJ2-7,TGTGCCAGTAGTCAGGACAGGGCCTACGAGCAGTACTTC,CASSQDRAYEQYF
TRBV5-1,-,-,TRBJ2-1,TGCGCCAGCAGCTTGGCCCTGACGTACAATGAGCAGTTCTTC,CASSLALTYNEQFF
TRBV5-1,-,-,TRBJ1-6,TGCGCCAGCAGCTTGGTTCCGGGCAGGGTGTTTAATTCACCCCTCCACTTT,CASSLVPGRVFNSPLHF
TRBV25-1,-,TRBD1,TRBJ2-1,TGTGCCAGCAGTGAATCGGGACAGGGGAGGAATGAGCAGTTCTTC,CASSESGQGRNEQFF
TRBV7-9,-,TRBD1,TRBJ1-2,TGTGCCAGCAGACCTTCCGGACAGGGGGCGGGTGGCTACACCTTC,CASRPSGQGAGGYTF
TRBV5-5,-,-,TRBJ1-2,TGTGCCAGCAGCTTGCCCGGGGCGAGGAACTATGGCTACACCTTC,CASSLPGARNYGYTF
TRBV5-1,-,-,TRBJ1-4,TGCGCCAGCAGCGCCAGGGAGGGCAGCAATGAAAAACTGTTTTTT,CASSAREGSNEKLFF
TRBV5-1,-,-,TRBJ2-7,TGCGCCAGCAGCTTGGCAGGAGTCTACGAGCAGTACTTC,CASSLAGVYEQYF